These 25 T cell receptor beta chains were all obtained from the same sample, sequenced in a study of blood T cell repertoires in COVID-19. Repertoires were generated with immunoSEQ multiplex PCR, while TCRdb's copy carries only in-frame clones and drops some. The sample has a few hundred thousand clones; about 90% are singletons. Sequencing used PBMCs or T cells enriched from blood (not recorded which). The receptors were gathered from a woman aged 60-70 years who had recovered from COVID-19.

The chain combines TRBV28 with TRBJ1-2; D perhaps matches TRBD1 (6 bases). V lost 9 bases and J 3 bases, leaving 14 bases between the germline ends. This CDR3 has 13 amino acids. Germline V gene data show CDR1 as MDHEN and CDR2 as SYDVKM. In DNA form, the CDR3 reads TGTGCCAGTAGAGGACAGCCCCACTATGGCTACACCTTC. Amino acids: CASRGQPHYGYTF.

The chain links TRBV5-1 to TRBJ1-1; D is unresolved. The CDR3 has 15 residues. V was shortened by 0 bases and J by 0 bases, with 9 bases between the two germline ends. From germline, CDR1 is SGHRS and CDR2 YFSETQ. The CDR3 DNA reads as TGCGCCAGCAGCTTGGCCGGGGAGGTGAACACTGAAGCTTTCTTT. Translation gives CASSLAGEVNTEAFF.

The V gene is TRBV11-3, the J gene TRBJ2-5; 8 bases map to TRBD2. CDR3 size: 16 residues. V was pared by 3 bases and J by 0 bases, with 6 bases of the junction left unmatched. The V gene's germline CDR1 is SGHNT and CDR2 YENEEA. DNA for the CDR3: TGTGCCAGCAGCTTGTGGCGGCGGGAGGACCAAGAGACCCAGTACTTC. Encoded protein: CASSLWRREDQETQYF.

V usage is TRBV18 and J usage is TRBJ1-2; TRBD1 agrees at 8 bases. This CDR3 is built from 13 residues. Germline V CDR1 and CDR2: KGHSH, LQKENI. J gave up 6 bases and V 4 bases, and 4 bases lay outside the gene matches. The CDR3 region has the DNA TGTGCCAGCTCACGACAGGGGAGAGATGGCTACACCTTC. This encodes CASSRQGRDGYTF.

The chain recombines TRBV5-4 with TRBJ2-7; 9 nucleotides line up with TRBD2. V lost 3 bases, J lost 5 bases, and 6 bases stayed unmatched. CDR3 length equals 14 residues. The germline CDR1 and CDR2 sequences are SGHNT and YYREEE (reference sequence). The CDR3 nucleotides read TGTGCCAGCAGCTCGGCGGGGGGGCTCAACGAGCAGTACTTC. This encodes CASSSAGGLNEQYF.

This chain links TRBV25-1 with TRBJ1-2; D is undetermined. V shed 1 base and J shed 2 bases, with 8 bases lying between them. The CDR3 extends over 14 amino acids. The V gene's germline CDR1 is MGHDK and CDR2 SYGVNS. The CDR3 coding sequence is TGTGCCAGCAGTGAATCTGTCGCGAACTATGGCTACACCTTC. This encodes CASSESVANYGYTF.

The genes are TRBV25-1 and TRBJ1-3, with D unresolved. The CDR3 length is 14 residues. The germline V gene encodes CDR1 MGHDK and CDR2 SYGVNS. Deletions cut 2 bases from V and 4 bases from J, with 9 bases between. The DNA of the CDR3 is TGTGCCAGCAGTGAAGAGGCCAAAGGAAACACCATATATTTT. This encodes CASSEEAKGNTIYF.

The V and J genes are TRBV19 and TRBJ1-4; D is ambiguous. V was clipped by 3 bases and J by 3 bases, with 8 bases between them. CDR3 size: 14 residues. In germline, CDR1 is LNHDA, CDR2 SQIVND (reference sequence). The CDR3 DNA reads as TGTGCCAGTAGTATCACCGGGGCTAATGAAAAACTGTTTTTT. It translates to CASSITGANEKLFF. Drawing the rest from reference TRBV19 and TRBJ1-4, the complete variable domain is DGGITQSPKYLFRKEGQNVTLSCEQNLNHDAMYWYRQDPGQGLRLIYYSQIVNDFQKGDIAEGYSVSREKKESFPLTVTSAQKNPTAFYLCASSITGANEKLFFGSGTQLSVL.

The V call is TRBV6-5, the J call TRBJ2-2, with 8 positions matching TRBD1. The CDR3 has 15 residues. V dropped 5 bases and J dropped 9; count of bases not matched to a gene: 11. The V gene's germline CDR1 is MNHEY and CDR2 SVGAGI. In DNA form, the CDR3 reads TGTGCCAGCAGTACAACCGGGACAGGCATATGGGAGCTGTTTTTT. Translating it yields CASSTTGTGIWELFF.

The rearrangement uses TRBV6-5 and TRBJ1-1; D is unresolved. From germline, CDR1 is MNHEY and CDR2 SVGAGI. Between the trimmed V and J ends, which lost 6 bases and 0 bases, there was a span of 8 bases. The CDR3 has 13 residues. CDR3 sequence: CASREVLNTEAFF. The DNA for the CDR3 is TGTGCCAGCAGGGAGGTACTGAACACTGAAGCTTTCTTT.

The chain carries TRBV5-1 and TRBJ2-6; D is unclear. This CDR3 is built from 13 residues. Germline assignment: CDR1 SGHRS and CDR2 YFSETQ. The V end lost 3 bases, the J end lost 2 bases, and 3 bases lay between the germline ends. The CDR3 loop reads CASSSAGANVLTF. In nucleotides, the CDR3 is TGCGCCAGCAGCTCCGCTGGGGCCAACGTCCTGACTTTC.

The J gene is TRBJ2-7, the V gene TRBV27; TRBD1 might be the D (7 bases). Germline V gene data show CDR1 as MNHEY and CDR2 as SMNVEV (reference sequence). CDR3 size: 13 residues. The ends were cut back, 2 bases at V and 7 bases at J, with 12 bases in the middle. The CDR3 spells CASSLRRGREQYF. DNA of the CDR3: TGTGCCAGCAGTTTACGCAGGGGGAGGGAGCAGTACTTC.

This rearrangement joins TRBV5-1 to TRBJ1-1, with 10 bases fitting TRBD1. Germline V lookup: CDR1 SGHRS, CDR2 YFSETQ. The V and J ends lost 4 bases and 3 bases, in that order; junction bases with no gene match: 6. The CDR3 length is 15 residues. The CDR3 spells CASSLGTGEYTEAFF. DNA for the CDR3: TGCGCCAGCAGCCTGGGGACAGGGGAATACACTGAAGCTTTCTTT.

The chain links TRBV2 to TRBJ2-7, with no clear D. This CDR3 has 14 amino acids. Deletions cut 6 bases from V and 4 bases from J, with 16 bases between. Germline CDR1 reads SNHLY; CDR2 reads FYNNEI. The CDR3 DNA reads as TGTGCCAGCAGCGCGACTCACCCCCTGTACGAGCAGTACTTC. Its translation: CASSATHPLYEQYF.

The chain links TRBV2 to TRBJ2-3; TRBD1 matches at 8 bases. The CDR3 is made up of 14 amino acids. Germline V lookup: CDR1 SNHLY, CDR2 FYNNEI. Losses at the gene ends were 5 bases for V and 4 bases for J; bases not matched to a gene: 5. The chain's CDR3 is CASSRQGAADTQYF. The CDR3 nucleotides are TGTGCCAGCAGTCGCCAGGGGGCAGCAGATACGCAGTATTTT. The whole variable domain, filled in from reference TRBV2 and TRBJ2-3, reads EPEVTQTPSHQVTQMGQEVILRCVPISNHLYFYWYRQILGQKVEFLVSFYNNEISEKSEIFDDQFSVERPDGSNFTLKIRSTKLEDSAMYFCASSRQGAADTQYFGPGTRLTVL.

As DNA, the CDR3 is TGTGCCAGCAGCGGGGACAGGGGGCCTGAGCAGTACTTC. It yields the protein CASSGDRGPEQYF. V usage is TRBV5-8 and J usage is TRBJ2-7, with 12 bases that match TRBD1. CDR1 is SGHTS, CDR2 YDEGEE, per germline. This CDR3 has 13 amino acids. With V trimmed by 4 bases and J by 7 bases, 3 bases remained unmatched.

This clone was recorded only once. The chain's CDR3 is CASSKGATALNTEAFF. CDR3 sequence (DNA): TGTGCCAGTAGTAAAGGAGCGACCGCACTTAACACTGAAGCTTTCTTT. The V gene is TRBV19, the J gene TRBJ1-1; D gene uncertain. Trimming left V 4 bases short and J 2 bases short, with 17 bases between. Per germline, CDR1 LNHDA and CDR2 SQIVND (reference sequence). This CDR3 is built from 16 residues.

Concerning this clone: Other DNA sequences of this sample code for an identical CDR3. J is TRBJ2-2 and V is TRBV27; the D gene is possibly TRBD1 (6 bases). The germline gives CDR1 MNHEY, CDR2 SMNVEV (reference sequence). The CDR3 runs 13 residues. Trimming removed 3 bases from V and 6 bases from J, with 8 bases in between. CDR3 loop: CASSLQGPGELFF. CDR3 nucleotides: TGTGCCAGCAGTTTGCAGGGGCCCGGGGAGCTGTTTTTT.

The rearrangement links TRBV4-1 to TRBJ2-1; 11 bases match TRBD2. Germline V gene lookup returns CDR1 MGHRA and CDR2 YSYEKL. The CDR3 sequence is 16 residues long. V lost 2 bases and J lost 12; bases outside the gene matches: 12. The CDR3: CASSQSASGRPNPQFF. For the CDR3, the DNA is TGCGCCAGCAGCCAATCGGCTAGCGGGAGGCCCAATCCGCAGTTCTTC.

The chain employs TRBV11-1 and TRBJ1-2; maybe TRBD1 (5 bases). CDR1 and CDR2 (germline): SGHAT, FQDESV (reference sequence). The ends were cut back, 5 bases at V and 7 bases at J, with 17 bases in the middle. The CDR3 runs 14 residues. CDR3 residues: CASSQGPSRGGYTF. CDR3 sequence (DNA): TGTGCCAGCAGCCAGGGCCCGTCACGCGGTGGCTACACCTTC. The full variable domain, with the rest looked up from reference TRBV11-1 and TRBJ1-2, is EAEVAQSPRYKITEKSQAVAFWCDPISGHATLYWYRQILGQGPELLVQFQDESVVDDSQLPKDRFSAERLKGVDSTLKIQPAELGDSAMYLCASSQGPSRGGYTFGSGTRLTVV.

This clone occurred once. V usage is TRBV2 and J usage is TRBJ1-3; D is ambiguous. V dropped 5 bases and J dropped 1 base, with 9 bases sitting between them. In germline, CDR1 is SNHLY, CDR2 FYNNEI. The CDR3 is 14 residues long. The CDR3 region is CASSYGQSGNTIYF. The CDR3 DNA reads TGTGCCAGCAGTTATGGGCAATCTGGAAACACCATATATTTT. Based on the CDR3 plus reference TRBV2 and TRBJ1-3, the full variable domain is EPEVTQTPSHQVTQMGQEVILRCVPISNHLYFYWYRQILGQKVEFLVSFYNNEISEKSEIFDDQFSVERPDGSNFTLKIRSTKLEDSAMYFCASSYGQSGNTIYFGEGSWLTVV.

The CDR3: CASRLYTGELFF. DNA for the CDR3: TGTGCCAGCAGACTCTACACCGGGGAGCTGTTTTTT. The rearrangement links TRBV3-1 (or the pseudogene TRBV3-2) to TRBJ2-2, with D unresolved. This CDR3 has 12 amino acids. V gave up 6 bases and J gave up 3 bases, with 5 bases separating them. Germline CDR1 reads LGHDT; CDR2 reads YNNKEL (reference sequence).

The V call is TRBV7-9, the J call TRBJ1-1, with TRBD1 as a possible D gene (6 bases). CDR1 SEHNR and CDR2 FQNEAQ come from the germline V gene (reference sequence). V dropped 1 base and J dropped 8 bases, with 11 bases sitting between them. The CDR3 loop spans 13 amino acids. The CDR3 sequence is CASSLVGQREAFF. The DNA of the CDR3 is TGTGCCAGCAGCTTAGTGGGACAAAGAGAAGCTTTCTTT.

The V and J genes are TRBV5-1 and TRBJ1-1; unclear D gene. V lost 4 bases and J 2 bases, leaving 15 bases between the germline ends. Germline CDR1 SGHRS, CDR2 YFSETQ. The CDR3 is 15 residues long. The CDR3 DNA sequence: TGCGCCAGCAGCGGGGAGTATGCGGTTAACACTGAAGCTTTCTTT. It specifies CASSGEYAVNTEAFF.

V gene TRBV3-1 (or the pseudogene TRBV3-2) combines with J gene TRBJ1-6; D possibly corresponds to TRBD1 (5 bases). Per germline, CDR1 LGHDT and CDR2 YNNKEL (reference sequence). CDR3 size: 17 residues. The germline V and J ends were trimmed by 0 bases and 3 bases, with 12 bases remaining between them. The CDR3 sequence: CASSQDGAGDYNSPLHF. As DNA, the CDR3 is TGTGCCAGCAGCCAAGATGGGGCGGGGGACTATAATTCACCCCTCCACTTT.